The source of this T cell receptor beta chain is a study of regulatory T cells in long-lasting Graves disease. Indicated time point: newly diagnosed GD, antithyroid drugs for less than 3 months. After RNA was extracted from PBMCs, the TCR library was made from it. This clonotype appeared a few times. As yet, its antigen is unknown. Libraries of TCR beta came from iRepertoire HTBI primers plus Arm-PCR of CDR3 regions. TCRdb reprocessed the multiplex PCR reads via MiXCR and lists one record per CDR3 protein. The table lists 550,000 to 650,000 distinct CDR3 sequences, about 16% of them singletons. Study-level findings and limits: Favored usage of TRBV28, TRBJ1-2 and TRBJ2-5 was recorded in persistent disease.

CDR3 length: 15 amino acids. The V gene lost 0 bases and the J gene lost 5 bases, with 13 bases spanning the gap. The germline V gene has CDR1 MGHRA and CDR2 YSYEKL. These data also featured in a second study, about T cells in Graves' hyperthyroidism and ophthalmopathy.

V gene TRBV4-1 combines with J gene TRBJ2-5, with D perhaps matching TRBD2 (7 bases). The sequences come from peripheral blood mononuclear cells (PBMCs), collected at new diagnosis, from a patient treated with antithyroid drugs. The sequence derives from a man between 18 and 29 years old with Graves disease. The CDR3 DNA reads TGCGCCAGCAGCCAAGAGGGGGGGGCGGGGGAGACCCAGTACTTC. Translated, it gives CASSQEGGAGETQYF.